Listed below are T cell receptor beta chains from one sample, sequenced in a study of STAT5B mutations in CD4+ large granular lymphocyte leukemia. Profiled with immunoSEQ multiplex PCR; TCRdb holds only in-frame clones, not every one. This sample yields approximately 32,000 clones, of which about 87% are seen a single time; approximately 0.97% belongs to the top ten. Sequencing used CD4+ T cells from blood buffy coats. Receptor source: a human donor in good health. Both conserved end residues are part of each CDR3. D genes are given only for firm matches. Expanded clones are given a class, and other clones once, few, many or no size at all.

cdr3_nt: TGTGCCAGTCTACCGGGACAGGGGGGCGAGCAGTACTTC
cdr3_aa: CASLPGQGGEQYF
v_call: TRBV7-2
d_call: TRBD1
j_call: TRBJ2-7
clone_size: .

cdr3_nt: TGTGCCAGCAGTGACAGGAGGGGGGGTTGGCCAGATACGCAGTATTTT
cdr3_aa: CASSDRRGGWPDTQYF
v_call: TRBV25-1
d_call: .
j_call: TRBJ2-3
clone_size: .

cdr3_nt: TGTGCCAGCAGCCCCAGCACCGGGGAGCTGTTTTTT
cdr3_aa: CASSPSTGELFF
v_call: TRBV7-9
d_call: .
j_call: TRBJ2-2
clone_size: .

cdr3_nt: TGTGCCAGCAGCGTAGGGGGGGGCCCTGAAGCTTTCTTT
cdr3_aa: CASSVGGGPEAFF
v_call: TRBV9
d_call: .
j_call: TRBJ1-1
clone_size: .

cdr3_nt: TGTGCCAGCAGCTTAATTTCGGAAAAACTGTTTTTT
cdr3_aa: CASSLISEKLFF
v_call: TRBV7-6
d_call: .
j_call: TRBJ1-4
clone_size: .

cdr3_nt: TGTGCCAGCAGTGTTGCGGGTGCTGGAAACACCATATATTTT
cdr3_aa: CASSVAGAGNTIYF
v_call: TRBV25-1
d_call: .
j_call: TRBJ1-3
clone_size: .

cdr3_nt: TGTGCCAGTAGTATAGGACAGTTGAACACTGAAGCTTTCTTT
cdr3_aa: CASSIGQLNTEAFF
v_call: TRBV19
d_call: .
j_call: TRBJ1-1
clone_size: .

cdr3_nt: TGTGCCAGCAGTGAACAGGGCCCCAACTATGGCTACACCTTC
cdr3_aa: CASSEQGPNYGYTF
v_call: TRBV2
d_call: .
j_call: TRBJ1-2
clone_size: few

cdr3_nt: TGTGCCAGCAGCCGGGACAGTTTTCCCTCTGGAAACACCATATATTTT
cdr3_aa: CASSRDSFPSGNTIYF
v_call: TRBV11-1
d_call: TRBD1
j_call: TRBJ1-3
clone_size: .

cdr3_nt: TGTGCCAGCAGCTTATATCCAAGCCTACCAGGAGAGACCCAGTACTTC
cdr3_aa: CASSLYPSLPGETQYF
v_call: TRBV11-2
d_call: .
j_call: TRBJ2-5
clone_size: once

cdr3_nt: TGTGCCAGCAGCCGAACGGGGACAGTCTCCTACGAGCAGTACTTC
cdr3_aa: CASSRTGTVSYEQYF
v_call: TRBV7-2
d_call: TRBD1
j_call: TRBJ2-7
clone_size: once

cdr3_nt: TGTGCCAGCATAAAAGGACTGGGCCCCAATCAGCCCCAGCATTTT
cdr3_aa: CASIKGLGPNQPQHF
v_call: TRBV6-1
d_call: .
j_call: TRBJ1-5
clone_size: .

cdr3_nt: TGTGCCAGCAGCACCAGAACAGGTACTCAGTACTTC
cdr3_aa: CASSTRTGTQYF
v_call: TRBV7-2
d_call: .
j_call: TRBJ2-4
clone_size: .

cdr3_nt: TGTGCCAGCAGTTTCAGATTTCCCCTCTACGAGCAGTACTTC
cdr3_aa: CASSFRFPLYEQYF
v_call: TRBV27
d_call: .
j_call: TRBJ2-7
clone_size: .

cdr3_nt: TGTGCCATCAGTACACAGGGGGAAAGGAATGGCTACACCTTC
cdr3_aa: CAISTQGERNGYTF
v_call: TRBV10-3
d_call: TRBD1
j_call: TRBJ1-2
clone_size: few

cdr3_nt: TGTGCCAGCAGCTTAGGAGCAGGGGCCCCCGCTGAGACCCAGTACTTC
cdr3_aa: CASSLGAGAPAETQYF
v_call: TRBV11-2
d_call: .
j_call: TRBJ2-5
clone_size: once

cdr3_nt: TGTGCCAGCAGCTTAAGACAGGCTGCCGGACTAGCGGGATTCCACGAGCAGTACTTC
cdr3_aa: CASSLRQAAGLAGFHEQYF
v_call: TRBV7-9
d_call: TRBD2
j_call: TRBJ2-7
clone_size: .

cdr3_nt: TGTGCCAGCAGCCCGGGACAGGGTTTCACCGGGGAGCTGTTTTTT
cdr3_aa: CASSPGQGFTGELFF
v_call: TRBV5-8
d_call: TRBD1
j_call: TRBJ2-2
clone_size: .

cdr3_nt: TGTGCCAGCAGATCAGGGGCCTCAAAGGCTTTCTTT
cdr3_aa: CASRSGASKAFF
v_call: TRBV6-1
d_call: .
j_call: TRBJ1-1
clone_size: .

cdr3_nt: TGTGCCAGTAGTAGTAGGCGGACAGATACGCAGTATTTT
cdr3_aa: CASSSRRTDTQYF
v_call: TRBV19
d_call: .
j_call: TRBJ2-3
clone_size: once

cdr3_nt: TGCGCCAGCAGCCAAGTCGGGGACAGGGTCGCCGGGGAGCTGTTTTTT
cdr3_aa: CASSQVGDRVAGELFF
v_call: TRBV4-3
d_call: TRBD1
j_call: TRBJ2-2
clone_size: .

cdr3_nt: TGTGCCAGCACCCCACTAGGATCGGTCTACAATGAGCAGTTCTTC
cdr3_aa: CASTPLGSVYNEQFF
v_call: TRBV9
d_call: .
j_call: TRBJ2-1
clone_size: .